The next 9 T cell receptor beta chains were all read from a single sample in a study of blood T cell repertoires in COVID-19. The assay was immunoSEQ multiplex PCR, and TCRdb's table has in-frame clones only and misses some. The data show roughly 150,000 clones, approximately 91% seen once. Sequenced sample: peripheral blood. These receptors were obtained from a man aged 18-30 years with COVID-19, enrolled during active disease.

The V call is TRBV15, the J call TRBJ2-7; D is ambiguous. This CDR3 contains 16 residues. Trimming removed 0 bases from V and 6 bases from J, with 18 bases in between. Germline V gene data show CDR1 as LNHNV and CDR2 as YYDKDF (reference sequence). This CDR3 reads CATSRDRLQAPIEQYF. CDR3 nucleotides: TGTGCCACCAGCAGAGATCGGCTCCAGGCCCCAATCGAGCAGTACTTC.

The chain couples TRBV28 to TRBJ1-5, with D perhaps TRBD1 (5 bases). Germline-derived CDR1 and CDR2 are MDHEN and SYDVKM. The CDR3 is 15 amino acids. V dropped 2 bases and J dropped 3 bases, with 11 bases sitting between them. CDR3 loop: CASSLVREVNQPQHF. The CDR3 DNA is TGTGCCAGCAGTTTAGTCAGGGAGGTCAATCAGCCCCAGCATTTT.

Details on this clone: A junction boundary mismatches the germline segment, possibly from a read error. The chain couples TRBV11-3 to TRBJ2-4; 7 nucleotides agree with TRBD1. The CDR3 sequence is 17 residues long. Per germline, CDR1 SGHNT and CDR2 YENEEA. In nucleotides, the CDR3 is TGTGCCAGCAGCCCGACCCTGGTCACAGGGGCCAGAAACATTCAGTACTTC. Residues: CASSPTLVTGARNIQYF.

The chain has TRBV28 and TRBJ2-7; 13 nucleotides line up with TRBD2. The ends lost 5 bases at V and 6 bases at J; junction bases unmatched: 7. This CDR3 has 15 amino acids. CDR1 MDHEN and CDR2 SYDVKM come from the germline V gene. CDR3 in DNA: TGTGCCAGCAGTCCCGGGACTAGCGGGACTCGCGAGCAGTACTTC. Protein sequence: CASSPGTSGTREQYF.

This clone was detected ten times or more. V is TRBV7-2 and J is TRBJ2-7, with TRBD1 matching over 7 bases. Germline assignment: CDR1 SGHTA and CDR2 FQGNSA. Unmatched junction bases numbered 8, after V lost 1 base and J lost 2 bases. The CDR3 runs 16 residues. The CDR3 nucleotides are TGTGCCAGCAGCTTAGGAAGGGGGCGGGTAACCTACGAGCAGTACTTC. It encodes CASSLGRGRVTYEQYF.

The chain employs TRBV7-2 and TRBJ2-2, with D uncertain. The CDR3 has 14 residues. The V end was cut by 0 bases, the J end by 7 bases, with 9 bases between. The germline V gene has CDR1 SGHTA and CDR2 FQGNSA. The CDR3: CASSLAPSGGELFF. The CDR3 DNA follows: TGTGCCAGCAGCTTAGCTCCCTCAGGCGGGGAGCTGTTTTTT. Complete variable domain (other parts from reference TRBV7-2 and TRBJ2-2): GAGVSQSPSNKVTEKGKDVELRCDPISGHTALYWYRQSLGQGLEFLIYFQGNSAPDKSGLPSDRFSAERTGGSVSTLTIQRTQQEDSAVYLCASSLAPSGGELFFGEGSRLTVL.

The J gene is TRBJ2-1, the V gene TRBV28; D might be TRBD1 (6 bases). This CDR3 has 14 residues. V was shortened by 8 bases and J by 4 bases, with 15 bases between the two germline ends. Per germline, CDR1 MDHEN and CDR2 SYDVKM. CDR3 DNA sequence: TGTGCCAGCGGACGCTCCAGGGGTTACAATGAGCAGTTCTTC. It codes for CASGRSRGYNEQFF. Full variable domain (outside the CDR3, taken from reference TRBV28 and TRBJ2-1): DVKVTQSSRYLVKRTGEKVFLECVQDMDHENMFWYRQDPGLGLRLIYFSYDVKMKEKGDIPEGYSVSREKKERFSLILESASTNQTSMYLCASGRSRGYNEQFFGPGTRLTVL.

This clone was observed many times. J is TRBJ2-7 and V is TRBV5-5; D not certain. Germline CDR1 and CDR2: SGHKS and YYEKEE (reference sequence). The CDR3 contains 14 residues. The V gene lost 6 bases and the J gene lost 3 bases, with 16 bases spanning the gap. This CDR3 reads CASTGTTVNYEQYF. The CDR3 region has the DNA TGTGCCAGCACCGGAACCACAGTGAACTACGAGCAGTACTTC.

This chain uses TRBV4-1 with TRBJ1-2, with 7 nucleotides matching TRBD1. Germline CDR1 and CDR2: MGHRA and YSYEKL. The CDR3 has 15 amino acids. V lost 4 bases to trimming and J lost 2 bases; unmatched junction nucleotides: 7. As DNA, the CDR3 is TGCGCCAGCAGCCCCGAGACCAGGGGGAACTATGGCTACACCTTC. Translated: CASSPETRGNYGYTF.